The 27 T cell receptor beta chains given below trace back to one sample, sequenced in a study of blood T cell repertoires in COVID-19. The method was immunoSEQ multiplex PCR; TCRdb's version includes in-frame clones alone and lacks a portion of them. The sample records 70,000 to 90,000 clones, more than 75% being singletons. Material: peripheral blood. These receptors were taken from a man aged 50 or older with active COVID-19.

This chain joins TRBV19 and TRBJ2-7; 8 nucleotides align to TRBD1. J was trimmed by 0 bases and V by 5 bases; bases with no gene match: 3. This CDR3 spans 14 amino acids. Germline V lookup: CDR1 LNHDA, CDR2 SQIVND (reference sequence). CDR3 bases: TGTGCCAGTAGTGTCGGACAGGGCTCCTACGAGCAGTACTTC. Translated, it gives CASSVGQGSYEQYF. Filled out from reference TRBV19 and TRBJ2-7, the complete variable domain reads DGGITQSPKYLFRKEGQNVTLSCEQNLNHDAMYWYRQDPGQGLRLIYYSQIVNDFQKGDIAEGYSVSREKKESFPLTVTSAQKNPTAFYLCASSVGQGSYEQYFGPGTRLTVT.

The V and J genes are TRBV7-8 and TRBJ1-3, with 7 bases matching TRBD1. The junction had 7 bases not matched to a gene; V was cut back by 5 bases and J by 0 bases. Germline CDR1 SGHVS, CDR2 FQNEAQ. The CDR3 covers 16 residues. The CDR3 loop is CASSLRDRNSGNTIYF. The CDR3 bases are TGTGCCAGCAGCCTAAGGGACAGAAACTCTGGAAACACCATATATTTT.

V is TRBV28 and J is TRBJ1-1, with 7 bases identical to TRBD1. Unmatched junction bases numbered 13, after V lost 6 bases and J lost 0 bases. Per the germline V gene, CDR1 is MDHEN and CDR2 is SYDVKM. CDR3 size: 17 residues. Written as DNA, the CDR3 is TGTGCCAGCAGAAACGACAGGGTCGGACGGGTGAACACTGAAGCTTTCTTT. Its translation is CASRNDRVGRVNTEAFF.

This chain joins TRBV19 and TRBJ2-3, with 9 bases fitting TRBD1. The CDR3 totals 14 residues. The trim removed 5 bases at V and 2 bases at J, leaving 2 bases unmatched. CDR1 is LNHDA and CDR2 is SQIVND in the germline V gene (reference sequence). CDR3: CASSGTGYTDTQYF. In DNA, the CDR3 is TGTGCCAGTAGTGGGACAGGGTACACAGATACGCAGTATTTT.

This sequence joins TRBV7-2 and TRBJ2-1, with 12 nucleotides matching TRBD2. The CDR3 runs 17 residues. Germline CDR1 SGHTA, CDR2 FQGNSA. The V and J ends lost 4 bases and 1 base, in that order; junction bases with no gene match: 5. DNA for the CDR3: TGTGCCAGCAGCTCTACTAGCGGGAGGAATTCCTACAATGAGCAGTTCTTC. Amino acids: CASSSTSGRNSYNEQFF.

This chain connects TRBV4-1 to TRBJ1-5; 10 nucleotides agree with TRBD1. The CDR3 extends over 17 amino acids. Germline lookup yields CDR1 MGHRA and CDR2 YSYEKL. Trimming cost V 0 bases and J 3 bases; bases outside gene matches: 5. CDR3 nucleotides: TGCGCCAGCAGCCAAGACGGGGGACAGGGGATCAATCAGCCCCAGCATTTT. Translating it yields CASSQDGGQGINQPQHF.

The chain carries TRBV27 and TRBJ1-2; TRBD1 is a possible D gene (5 bases). CDR1 is MNHEY, CDR2 SMNVEV, per germline (reference sequence). Trimming removed 3 bases from V and 6 bases from J, with 11 bases in between. The CDR3 covers 13 residues. CDR3 in amino acids: CASSFGGIDGYTF. CDR3 DNA sequence: TGTGCCAGCAGTTTCGGGGGTATAGATGGCTACACCTTC.

The chain employs TRBV14 and TRBJ1-1, with TRBD1 as a possible D gene (5 bases). The germline CDR1 and CDR2 sequences are SGHDN and FVKESK. The CDR3 is made up of 17 amino acids. V dropped 4 bases and J dropped 1 base, with 19 bases sitting between them. Here the CDR3 DNA reads TGTGCCAGCAGCCCCAGGGCGAGGTTATTCGAGAACACTGAAGCTTTCTTT. Encoded protein: CASSPRARLFENTEAFF.

The chain combines TRBV5-1 with TRBJ2-3, with D uncertain. The CDR3 runs to 13 residues. Per the germline V gene, CDR1 is SGHRS and CDR2 is YFSETQ. The V end lost 6 bases, the J end lost 4 bases, and 12 bases lay between the germline ends. CDR3 DNA sequence: TGCGCCAGCATGACACAAGTACCAGATACGCAGTATTTT. It yields the protein CASMTQVPDTQYF.

This clone is medium-sized within its sample. CDR3 residues: CASSLATSVSYEQYF. CDR3 sequence (DNA): TGTGCCAGCAGCTTAGCGACTAGCGTCTCCTACGAGCAGTACTTC. V usage is TRBV7-9 and J usage is TRBJ2-7, with 8 positions matching TRBD2. The V and J ends lost 0 bases and 0 bases, in that order; junction bases with no gene match: 1. The CDR3 has 15 amino acids. The germline CDR1 and CDR2 sequences are SEHNR and FQNEAQ (reference sequence).

This clone was detected only a few times. This chain joins TRBV7-6 and TRBJ2-2; D is perhaps TRBD2 (6 bases). This CDR3 is 16 amino acids long. Germline CDR1 SGHVS, CDR2 FNYEAQ. Trimming left V 3 bases short and J 5 bases short, with 16 bases between. The CDR3 bases are TGTGCCAGCAGCTTGGATAGGGGACGGGGGACCGGGGAGCTGTTTTTT. Its protein product is CASSLDRGRGTGELFF.

The chain has TRBV7-2 and TRBJ1-3; TRBD1 matches 7 bases. Germline trimming cut 5 bases from V and 3 bases from J; bases unmatched to any gene: 7. The V gene's germline CDR1 is SGHTA and CDR2 FQGNSA. This CDR3 contains 15 residues. As DNA, the CDR3 is TGTGCCAGCAGCCGTCAAACAGGGGATGGAAACACCATATATTTT. Encoded protein: CASSRQTGDGNTIYF.

This rearrangement joins TRBV6-2 or TRBV6-3 to TRBJ2-1; 11 bases are shared with TRBD2. The germline V gene has CDR1 MNHEY and CDR2 SVGEGT. The CDR3 is 17 residues long. The V segment lost 2 bases and the J segment 0 bases; nucleotides outside the gene matches: 3. In DNA, the CDR3 is TGTGCCAGCAGTTACCCGACTAGCGGGGTCTCCTACAATGAGCAGTTCTTC. Encoded protein: CASSYPTSGVSYNEQFF.

The chain combines TRBV18 with TRBJ2-1, with a tentative D call TRBD2 (6 bases). Germline CDR1 and CDR2: KGHSH and LQKENI. The CDR3 runs 13 residues. Deletions cut 3 bases from V and 7 bases from J, with 10 bases between. The CDR3 reads CASSPLGGNEQFF. The CDR3 DNA reads as TGTGCCAGCTCACCCTTGGGAGGTAATGAGCAGTTCTTC.

V usage is TRBV28 and J usage is TRBJ1-1, with 7 nucleotides matching TRBD1. Losses at the gene ends were 10 bases for V and 6 bases for J; bases not matched to a gene: 11. The germline V gene encodes CDR1 MDHEN and CDR2 SYDVKM. This CDR3 is 13 amino acids long. CDR3 sequence: CANSRGRRSEAFF. Here the CDR3 DNA reads TGTGCCAATTCGAGGGGGCGCCGGTCTGAAGCTTTCTTT.

CDR3 loop: CASSLEGGFGNTIYF. The CDR3 DNA reads TGTGCCAGCAGCTTGGAAGGGGGATTTGGAAACACCATATATTTT. This chain links TRBV7-9 with TRBJ1-3, with D perhaps matching TRBD1 (6 bases). Germline V gives CDR1 SEHNR, CDR2 FQNEAQ (reference sequence). CDR3 length equals 15 residues. V lost 3 bases to trimming and J lost 3 bases, with 12 bases between them.

This clone was seen only once. J is TRBJ2-6 and V is TRBV19; D is perhaps TRBD1 (5 bases). This CDR3 has 15 amino acids. Germline V gene data show CDR1 as LNHDA and CDR2 as SQIVND (reference sequence). Trimming left V 4 bases short and J 0 bases short, with 7 bases between. CDR3 sequence reads: CASSTRDSGANVLTF. CDR3 nucleotides: TGTGCCAGTAGTACCAGGGACTCTGGGGCCAACGTCCTGACTTTC.

The V and J genes are TRBV7-3 and TRBJ2-7; 9 nucleotides align to TRBD1. CDR3 length: 17 amino acids. Looked up from germline, CDR1 is SGHTA and CDR2 is FQGTGA. V shed 5 bases and J 0 bases; nucleotides not matched to a gene: 11. The DNA of the CDR3 is TGTGCCAGCAGCGACGAACAGGGGGCCTCCGGCTCCTACGAGCAGTACTTC. This codes for CASSDEQGASGSYEQYF.

The V gene is TRBV4-3, the J gene TRBJ1-2; a weak D match, TRBD1 (5 bases). Deletions cut 3 bases from V and 4 bases from J, with 12 bases between. Germline lookup yields CDR1 LGHNA and CDR2 YSLEER. There are 14 residues in the CDR3. The CDR3 sequence is CASSHGTDGYGYTF. In nucleotides, the CDR3 is TGCGCCAGCAGCCACGGGACTGACGGCTATGGCTACACCTTC.

The chain couples TRBV9 to TRBJ1-3; D is undetermined. Per the germline V gene, CDR1 is SGDLS and CDR2 is YYNGEE. The CDR3 is 14 residues long. The V end lost 0 bases, the J end lost 2 bases, and 6 bases lay between the germline ends. CDR3 bases: TGTGCCAGCAGCGTAGGCGTGGCTGGAAACACCATATATTTT. The encoded protein is CASSVGVAGNTIYF.

The V gene is TRBV19, the J gene TRBJ1-4; 11 positions match TRBD1. In germline, CDR1 is LNHDA, CDR2 SQIVND (reference sequence). CDR3 length: 16 residues. With 5 bases clipped from V and 8 bases from J, the junction kept 10 bases outside the gene matches. CDR3 residues: CASSGRDRGIREKLFF. CDR3 nucleotides: TGTGCCAGTAGTGGCCGGGACAGGGGGATTCGAGAAAAACTGTTTTTT.

This clone came up a few times. The chain is built from TRBV18 and TRBJ2-2; perhaps TRBD2 as D (5 bases). This CDR3 has 15 residues. Per the germline V gene, CDR1 is KGHSH and CDR2 is LQKENI. V lost 3 bases to trimming and J lost 2 bases, with 10 bases between them. The DNA for the CDR3 is TGTGCCAGCTCACCGGCCACTAGTAACACCGGGGAGCTGTTTTTT. Translated: CASSPATSNTGELFF.

The chain couples TRBV2 to TRBJ1-2; a possible D gene is TRBD1 (6 bases). V dropped 6 bases and J dropped 5 bases, with 13 bases sitting between them. CDR3 length equals 13 residues. Germline loops: CDR1 SNHLY, CDR2 FYNNEI. The CDR3 bases are TGTGCCAGCAGCGTCGACAGGACATATGGCTACACCTTC. Encoded protein: CASSVDRTYGYTF. Full variable domain (remainder filled in from reference TRBV2 and TRBJ1-2): EPEVTQTPSHQVTQMGQEVILRCVPISNHLYFYWYRQILGQKVEFLVSFYNNEISEKSEIFDDQFSVERPDGSNFTLKIRSTKLEDSAMYFCASSVDRTYGYTFGSGTRLTVV.

The chain combines TRBV19 with TRBJ2-6; D may be TRBD1 (5 bases). V lost 2 bases to trimming and J lost 0 bases, with 17 bases between them. The CDR3 totals 19 residues. Germline V gene data show CDR1 as LNHDA and CDR2 as SQIVND (reference sequence). The CDR3 loop is CASSIRGRGSSSGANVLTF. In DNA form, the CDR3 reads TGTGCCAGTAGTATAAGGGGAAGGGGATCAAGCTCTGGGGCCAACGTCCTGACTTTC.

The chain has TRBV5-4 and TRBJ2-7; the match to TRBD2 covers 11 bases. CDR1 and CDR2 from the germline V gene are SGHNT and YYREEE (reference sequence). This CDR3 comprises 17 residues. With V trimmed by 4 bases and J by 7 bases, 16 bases remained unmatched. Here the CDR3 reads CASSPRLLAGGGTEQYF. CDR3 in DNA: TGTGCCAGCAGCCCCAGACTATTAGCGGGGGGGGGAACGGAGCAGTACTTC.

The V call is TRBV5-4, the J call TRBJ2-7, with 11 nucleotides matching TRBD2. The junction had 5 bases not matched to a gene; V was cut back by 3 bases and J by 0 bases. Germline CDR1 is SGHNT and CDR2 is YYREEE (reference sequence). CDR3 length: 16 amino acids. The CDR3 nucleotides read TGTGCCAGCAGCTCACCGGGACTAGCGGTCTCCTACGAGCAGTACTTC. Translating it yields CASSSPGLAVSYEQYF.

The V and J genes are TRBV15 and TRBJ2-6; TRBD2 is a possible D gene (5 bases). This CDR3 spans 14 amino acids. Trimming pared 6 bases from V and 0 bases from J, leaving 6 bases between. Germline assignment: CDR1 LNHNV and CDR2 YYDKDF (reference sequence). CDR3 DNA sequence: TGTGCCACCAGGGAGGCCTCTGGGGCCAACGTCCTGACTTTC. Its translation: CATREASGANVLTF.